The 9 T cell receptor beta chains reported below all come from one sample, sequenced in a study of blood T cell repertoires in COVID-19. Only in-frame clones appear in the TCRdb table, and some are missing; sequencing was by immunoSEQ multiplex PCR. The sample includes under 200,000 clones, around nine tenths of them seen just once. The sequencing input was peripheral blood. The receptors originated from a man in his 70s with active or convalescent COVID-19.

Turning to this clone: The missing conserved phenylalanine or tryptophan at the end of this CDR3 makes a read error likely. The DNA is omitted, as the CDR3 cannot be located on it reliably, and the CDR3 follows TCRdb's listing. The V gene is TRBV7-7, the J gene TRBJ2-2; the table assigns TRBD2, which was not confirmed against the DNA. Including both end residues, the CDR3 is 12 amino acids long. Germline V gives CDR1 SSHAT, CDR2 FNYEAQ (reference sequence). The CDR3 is CASSVRRAGVRD.

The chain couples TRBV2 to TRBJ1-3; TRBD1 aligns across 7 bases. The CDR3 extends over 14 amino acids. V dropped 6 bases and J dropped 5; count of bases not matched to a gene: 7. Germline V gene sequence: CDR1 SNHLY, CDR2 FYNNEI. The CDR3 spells CASRAGTERNTIYF. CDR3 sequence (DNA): TGTGCCAGCAGGGCCGGGACAGAGAGAAACACCATATATTTT. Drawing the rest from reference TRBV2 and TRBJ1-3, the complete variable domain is EPEVTQTPSHQVTQMGQEVILRCVPISNHLYFYWYRQILGQKVEFLVSFYNNEISEKSEIFDDQFSVERPDGSNFTLKIRSTKLEDSAMYFCASRAGTERNTIYFGEGSWLTVV.

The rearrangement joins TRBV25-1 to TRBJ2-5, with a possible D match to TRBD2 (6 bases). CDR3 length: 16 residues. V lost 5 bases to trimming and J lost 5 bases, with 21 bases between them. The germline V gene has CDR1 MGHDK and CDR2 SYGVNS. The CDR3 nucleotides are TGTGCCAGCAGTCTATCCGGCGGGGCAGCCCGGGAGACCCAGTACTTC. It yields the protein CASSLSGGAARETQYF.

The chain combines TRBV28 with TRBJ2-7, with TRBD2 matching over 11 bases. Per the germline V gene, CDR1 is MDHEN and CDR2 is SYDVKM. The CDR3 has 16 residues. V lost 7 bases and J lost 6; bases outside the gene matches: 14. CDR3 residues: CASTPSRLAGLGEQYF. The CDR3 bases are TGTGCCAGCACCCCCTCCCGACTAGCGGGACTAGGCGAGCAGTACTTC.

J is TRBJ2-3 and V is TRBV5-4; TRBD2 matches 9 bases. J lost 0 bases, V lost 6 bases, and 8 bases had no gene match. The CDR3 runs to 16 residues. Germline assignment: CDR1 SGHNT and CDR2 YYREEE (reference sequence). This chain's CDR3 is CASTSAGGSSTDTQYF. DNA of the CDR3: TGTGCCAGCACGTCAGCGGGGGGCTCTAGCACAGATACGCAGTATTTT.

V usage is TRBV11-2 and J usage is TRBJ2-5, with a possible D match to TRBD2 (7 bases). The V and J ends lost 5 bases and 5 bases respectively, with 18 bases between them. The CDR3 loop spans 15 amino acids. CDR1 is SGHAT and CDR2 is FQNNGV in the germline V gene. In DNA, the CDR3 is TGTGCCAGCAGCGCCGTTTGGGGGGGCGGTGAGACCCAGTACTTC. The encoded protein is CASSAVWGGGETQYF.

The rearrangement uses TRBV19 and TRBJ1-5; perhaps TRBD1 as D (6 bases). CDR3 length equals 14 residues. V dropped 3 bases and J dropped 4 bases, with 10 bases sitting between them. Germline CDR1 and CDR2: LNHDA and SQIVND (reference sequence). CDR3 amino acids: CASSITGPNQPQHF. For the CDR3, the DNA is TGTGCCAGTAGTATCACAGGGCCTAATCAGCCCCAGCATTTT.

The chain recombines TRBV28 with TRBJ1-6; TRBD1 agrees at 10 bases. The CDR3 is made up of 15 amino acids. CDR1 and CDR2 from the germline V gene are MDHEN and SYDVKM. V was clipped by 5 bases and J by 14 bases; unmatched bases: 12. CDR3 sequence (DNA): TGTGCCAGCAGTCCGGCCGGGACAGGGGAGATCACCCTCCACTTT. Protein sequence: CASSPAGTGEITLHF.

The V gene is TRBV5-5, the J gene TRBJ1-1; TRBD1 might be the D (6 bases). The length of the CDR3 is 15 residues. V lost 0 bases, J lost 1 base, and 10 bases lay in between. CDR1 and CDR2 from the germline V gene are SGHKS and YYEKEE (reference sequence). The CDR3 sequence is CASSLVLGQNTEAFF. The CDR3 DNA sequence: TGTGCCAGCAGCTTGGTCCTGGGACAGAACACTGAAGCTTTCTTT.